This is a list of T cell receptor beta chains from one sample in a study of identical twins. In TCRdb, the 5' RACE reads were re-called with MiXCR into one record per CDR3 protein. The repertoire includes 230,000 or so distinct CDR3 sequences, roughly 8.7% of them detected once, and approximately 3% sits in the top ten. This sample also belongs to another study, concerning yellow fever vaccine responses in identical twins.

Specimen: CD8+ T cells sorted from blood. The source is a young woman in good health. CDR3s include the opening cysteine and the closing phenylalanine or tryptophan. D genes are given only for firm matches. Not all rows give a size; the values are once, few, many and, for expanded clones, a class.

clone size	V gene	D gene	J gene	CDR3 DNA	CDR3 protein
-	TRBV12-3/TRBV12-4	-	TRBJ2-2	TGTGCCTTCAGTTTATCGTGGGCCCTCCCGACGAACACCGGGGAGCTGTTTTTT	CAFSLSWALPTNTGELFF
few	TRBV2	-	TRBJ1-1	TGTGCCAGCAGTGAACCGGGGGGCGCGGGTTCTACTGAAGCTTTCTTT	CASSEPGGAGSTEAFF
-	TRBV11-2	-	TRBJ2-5	TGTGCCTTCAGTTTGGGTTTTGCACAAGGGGCCCTAAAACAAGAGACCCAGTACTTC	CAFSLGFAQGALKQETQYF
-	TRBV11-2	-	TRBJ2-7	TGTGCCAGCAGCCTAGGACTCCCGCCGGGCGACGAGCAGTACTTC	CASSLGLPPGDEQYF
many	TRBV4-3	TRBD2	TRBJ2-1	TGCGCCAGCAGCCCCACCGAGGGGAGGGCCCACAATGAGCAGTTCTTC	CASSPTEGRAHNEQFF
many	TRBV28	-	TRBJ2-6	TGTGCCAGCACCGGAGGGGACAGCTCTGGGGCCAACGTCCTGACTTTC	CASTGGDSSGANVLTF
few	TRBV2	TRBD1	TRBJ1-1	TGTGCCAGCAGTGCCACAGGGGTGAACACTGAAGCTTTCTTT	CASSATGVNTEAFF
many	TRBV7-2	-	TRBJ2-1	TGTGCCAGCAGCCACCGGAATTACAATGAGCAGTTCTTC	CASSHRNYNEQFF
many	TRBV7-9	-	TRBJ2-7	TGTGCCAGCAGCTTAGACTACGCTTCCTACGAGCAGTACTTC	CASSLDYASYEQYF
-	TRBV6-6	-	TRBJ2-7	TGTGCCAGCAAGGCGGGAATTACCTACGAGCAGTACTTC	CASKAGITYEQYF
-	TRBV12-3/TRBV12-4	-	TRBJ2-3	TGTGCCAGCAGTTTAACACCTCCAGGGTTTAGCACAGATACGCAGTATTTT	CASSLTPPGFSTDTQYF
many	TRBV5-1	TRBD2	TRBJ2-1	TGCGCCAGCAGCTTGGTCCTAGCGGGGGGGGTCTCCTACAATGAGCAGTTCTTC	CASSLVLAGGVSYNEQFF
many	TRBV9	TRBD1	TRBJ2-7	TGTGCCAGCAGCGATACAGGGGGTCATGGCGAGCAGTACTTC	CASSDTGGHGEQYF
few	TRBV20-1	-	TRBJ2-7	TGCAGTGCTAGAGATTTCGATACTTCCTACGAGCAGTACTTC	CSARDFDTSYEQYF
few	TRBV7-8	-	TRBJ2-5	TGTGCCACCCGCCCGGGGGCAGGGGAGACCCAGTACTTC	CATRPGAGETQYF
-	TRBV27	-	TRBJ2-7	TGTGCCAGCAGTTATGGGCACTCCTACGAGCAGTACTTC	CASSYGHSYEQYF
-	TRBV20-1	TRBD1	TRBJ2-2	TGCAGTGCTGCCCGCGGACAGGGGGTCGGGGAGCTGTTTTTT	CSAARGQGVGELFF
many	TRBV20-1	-	TRBJ2-5	TGCAGTGCTAGAGATCTACTGAGGATACAAGAGACCCAGTACTTC	CSARDLLRIQETQYF
many	TRBV7-9	-	TRBJ2-5	TGTGCCAGCAGCTTCGAAGCGTACCTCCAAGAGACCCAGTACTTC	CASSFEAYLQETQYF
many	TRBV7-3	-	TRBJ1-1	TGTGCCAGCAGCTTAGACGGACATGAAGCTTTCTTT	CASSLDGHEAFF
-	TRBV28	TRBD2	TRBJ2-7	TGTGCCAGCAGTTCCTGGACTAGCGGCACCTACGAGCAGTACTTC	CASSSWTSGTYEQYF
-	TRBV6-5	TRBD2	TRBJ2-1	TGTGCCAGCAGTCACTTAGCGGGGGGGCCTGCAATTCAGTTCTTC	CASSHLAGGPAIQFF
many	TRBV4-1	TRBD2	TRBJ2-1	TGCGCCAGCAGCCAAGAACCCGTAGCGGGAGGGCCTAGGAATGAGCAGTTCTTC	CASSQEPVAGGPRNEQFF
few	TRBV9	TRBD2	TRBJ2-1	TGTGCCAGCAGCGTAGCTACGGCGGGGGGCAATGAGCAGTTCTTC	CASSVATAGGNEQFF
few	TRBV3-1	TRBD1	TRBJ2-5	TGTGCCAGCAGCCGTGAGGGACAGGGGTACGAGACCCAGTACTTC	CASSREGQGYETQYF
-	TRBV27	TRBD1	TRBJ1-1	TGTGCCAGCAGTAATCTACCCGGGACAGATAACACTGAAGCTTTCTTT	CASSNLPGTDNTEAFF
few	TRBV2	TRBD2	TRBJ2-3	TGTGCCAGCAGCCCACTAGCGGGCGGCCACACAGATACGCAGTATTTT	CASSPLAGGHTDTQYF
few	TRBV4-3	-	TRBJ2-7	TGCGCCAGCAGCCAAGACCTCGAGAGCTACGAGCAGTACTTC	CASSQDLESYEQYF
-	TRBV4-1	-	TRBJ2-1	TGCGCCACGCTTTCTGACAGATACAATGAGCAGTTCTTC	CATLSDRYNEQFF
few	TRBV9	TRBD2	TRBJ2-1	TGTGCCAGCAGCGCCGGGACTAGCGGGACGAACGAGCAGTTCTTC	CASSAGTSGTNEQFF
-	TRBV6-2/TRBV6-3	-	TRBJ2-1	TGTGCCAGCAGCCTACTAACGGGAGTCGTCAATGAGCAGTTCTTC	CASSLLTGVVNEQFF
many	TRBV3-1	TRBD1	TRBJ2-7	TGTGCCAGCAGCCAAAGAACGGGACAGGGTCACTACGAGCAGTACTTC	CASSQRTGQGHYEQYF
many	TRBV7-9	-	TRBJ2-3	TGTGCCAGCAGCTTACCAGGGACGGCGGCAGATACGCAGTATTTT	CASSLPGTAADTQYF
few	TRBV7-8	-	TRBJ2-1	TGTGCCAGCAGCTTAGCTGAGTTCGATGAGCAGTTCTTC	CASSLAEFDEQFF
-	TRBV6-5	TRBD1	TRBJ2-2	TGTGCCAGCAGTTATTCCCCGGACAGGGCCACCGGGGAGCTGTTTTTT	CASSYSPDRATGELFF
-	TRBV6-1	-	TRBJ2-2	TGTGCCAGCAGTGAAAGGGTTGGGGAGCAAACGAGGCTGTTTTTT	CASSERVGEQTRLFF
many	TRBV12-3/TRBV12-4	TRBD1	TRBJ2-7	TGTGCCAGCAGTTTAACAGGGGCATCCTACGAGCAGTACTTC	CASSLTGASYEQYF
few	TRBV20-1	-	TRBJ2-7	TGCAGTGCTAGAGATGTCAGGGGCCCCCTCTACGAGCAGTACTTC	CSARDVRGPLYEQYF
-	TRBV6-2/TRBV6-3	TRBD2	TRBJ2-1	TGTGCCAGCAGTTCGGGCGGGAGGGCAGACAATGAGCAGTTCTTC	CASSSGGRADNEQFF
few	TRBV7-6	TRBD1	TRBJ2-3	TGTGCCAGCAGCTTAGGGGGGACAGTATCTAGCACAGATACGCAGTATTTT	CASSLGGTVSSTDTQYF
many	TRBV6-6	-	TRBJ2-3	TGTGCCAGCAGTTACGTCTCGACAGATACGCAGTATTTT	CASSYVSTDTQYF
once	TRBV13	-	TRBJ2-5	TGTGCCAGCAGCTTAGGGGCGGCCAGACAGCCCGAGACCCAGTACTTC	CASSLGAARQPETQYF
few	TRBV6-1	-	TRBJ1-5	TGTGCCAGCAGCCCCTGGGGGGGCCAGCCCCAGCATTTT	CASSPWGGQPQHF
many	TRBV5-1	TRBD1	TRBJ2-1	TGCGCCAGCAGCTCGGGACAGGGGAGTAGCTACAATGAGCAGTTCTTC	CASSSGQGSSYNEQFF
few	TRBV7-9	TRBD2	TRBJ2-3	TGTGCCAGCAGCTTAGAGGGACTAGCCCCAGCTACGCAGTATTTT	CASSLEGLAPATQYF
many	TRBV20-1	TRBD2	TRBJ2-7	TGCAGTGCTAGAGAGGTGTCCAGCGGGGATAGTTACGAGCAGTACTTC	CSAREVSSGDSYEQYF
few	TRBV10-3	TRBD1	TRBJ2-7	TGTGCCATCAGTGATGGGACAGGGGATTACGAGCAGTACTTC	CAISDGTGDYEQYF
-	TRBV21-1	-	TRBJ2-1	TGTGCCAGCAGCAAAGACGGCCTAGCGGGAGGCCGAAGCTCCTACAATGAGCAGTTCTTC	CASSKDGLAGGRSSYNEQFF
-	TRBV5-4	-	TRBJ2-7	TGTGCCAGCAGCTTGGTTACAGCATCCGAGCAGTACTTC	CASSLVTASEQYF
-	TRBV6-5	-	TRBJ2-3	TGTGCCAGCAGTTACGGGGCCACTAGCACAGATACGCAGTATTTT	CASSYGATSTDTQYF
many	TRBV4-1	-	TRBJ1-2	TGCGCCAGCAGCCAAGAAGGCAGGGAGGGGGGTGGCTACACCTTC	CASSQEGREGGGYTF
-	TRBV4-2	-	TRBJ1-1	TGTGCCAGCAGCCAGGCCTGGGAGTCGAATGAAGCTTTCTTT	CASSQAWESNEAFF
few	TRBV11-2	-	TRBJ2-1	TGTGCCAGCAGCTCCTATAATTCCTACAATGAGCAGTTCTTC	CASSSYNSYNEQFF
few	TRBV25-1	-	TRBJ2-1	TGTGCCAGCAGTGAAGAGAACCACAATGAGCAGTTCTTC	CASSEENHNEQFF
many	TRBV7-7	-	TRBJ1-5	TGTGCTAGCAGCCCCAATGGGCAGCCCCAGCATTTT	CASSPNGQPQHF
few	TRBV4-3	-	TRBJ2-1	TGCGCCAGCAGCCAAGGCTACCTCGAATACAATGAGCAGTTCTTC	CASSQGYLEYNEQFF
few	TRBV24-1	-	TRBJ2-1	TGTGCCACCAGTGATTTTGGCAGAACCAATGAGCAGTTCTTC	CATSDFGRTNEQFF
few	TRBV27	TRBD1	TRBJ2-6	TGTGCGACGGGACAGGGGGTTGCCGGGGCCAACGTCCTGACTTTC	CATGQGVAGANVLTF
few	TRBV4-2	TRBD1	TRBJ2-2	TGTGCCAGCAGCCGTGGGACAGAGGCTACGAACACCGGGGAGCTGTTTTTT	CASSRGTEATNTGELFF